This T cell receptor (beta chain) was sequenced in a study of high-grade serous ovarian cancer treatment subgroups. TCRdb's table, derived via immunoSEQ multiplex PCR, lists solely in-frame clones and lacks some. The table includes 2,500 or so clones, 72% detected once. Tumor tissue was taken before any definitive surgery or chemotherapy was given. Germline-derived CDR1 and CDR2 are LNHDA and SQIVND (reference sequence). The junction had 8 bases not matched to a gene; V was cut back by 6 bases and J by 7 bases. CDR3 size: 13 residues. Findings of the study overall: These tumor repertoires lack spatial information from bulk sequencing. Different patients shared almost no repertoire; same-patient tumors shared about 0.1 to 0.79.

As for this clone: Its specificity is not known.

The chain has TRBV19 and TRBJ2-7, with 8 bases identical to TRBD2. The specimen sequenced was tumor tissue. This receptor was taken from a human donor with high-grade serous ovarian cancer. CDR3 in DNA: TGTGCCAGTAGCTCTAGCGGGCGGGCGGAGCAGTACTTC. Protein product: CASSSSGRAEQYF.